Here is one T cell receptor (beta chain) with its context. What it binds is not known. The sample comes from a study of cytotoxic CD8 clonotypes in ibrutinib-treated CLL. Study in general: A median roughly twelve months of treatment, range 6 to 36, preceded the collection of response samples. Study findings and constraints: Relative to age-matched healthy donors, clonality at baseline was higher, and it tracked circulating CD8+ T-cell counts. Public clonotypes proved infrequent, and on treatment they shrank or remained steady.

This CDR3 spans 14 amino acids. V was clipped by 0 bases and J by 0 bases, with 7 bases between them. Germline V gene data show CDR1 as SGHRS and CDR2 as YFSETQ. The protocol was immunoSEQ multiplex PCR, while the TCRdb copy is restricted to in-frame clones and leaves out a portion. This sample has 270,000 or so clones; 65% to 85% occur once, and the top ten carry about 5.7%. The starting material was PBMCs, obtained at disease progression, from a patient treated with ibrutinib. This receptor was taken from a human donor with chronic lymphocytic leukemia. This chain links TRBV5-1 with TRBJ2-7, with D possibly matching TRBD1 (5 bases). This chain's CDR3 is CASSLETASYEQYF. As DNA, the CDR3 is TGCGCCAGCAGCTTGGAGACAGCCTCCTACGAGCAGTACTTC.